These 20 T cell receptor beta chains were sequenced from one sample in a study of Ad26.COV2.S vaccination and SARS-CoV-2 variants. Profiled with immunoSEQ multiplex PCR; TCRdb holds only in-frame clones, not every one. Of hundreds of thousands of clones detected, about nine tenths appear once; the ten largest clones hold 9% to 15%. Treatment defined: roughly 18 received Ad26.COV2.S at low or high dose, single or two shots; about five received placebo; per-sample allocation not given. Collection of samples fell on day 63 after the first vaccine or placebo injection. This sample comprised peripheral blood, obtained in a trial of Ad26.COV2.S vaccine versus placebo. The receptors stem from a person aged 18 to 65 who received the Ad26.COV2.S COVID-19 vaccine or a placebo.

The CDR3 is CASSLLGAGSPLHF. The CDR3 nucleotides are TGTGCCAGCAGTTTACTCGGGGCTGGGTCACCCCTCCACTTT. V usage is TRBV27 and J usage is TRBJ1-6; D might be TRBD1 (5 bases). V lost 2 bases to trimming and J lost 10 bases, with 12 bases between them. Germline assignment: CDR1 MNHEY and CDR2 SMNVEV (reference sequence). CDR3 length: 14 amino acids.

This clone was counted between two and nine times. The rearrangement uses TRBV7-9 and TRBJ2-7; 7 nucleotides align to TRBD2. With 7 bases clipped from V and 0 bases from J, the junction kept 9 bases outside the gene matches. The CDR3 spans 15 residues. The germline V gene encodes CDR1 SEHNR and CDR2 FQNEAQ (reference sequence). The DNA for the CDR3 is TGTGCCAGCACCTCGGGGGGAGGGGACTCCTACGAGCAGTACTTC. Translating gives CASTSGGGDSYEQYF. Together with reference TRBV7-9 and TRBJ2-7, the CDR3 gives the full variable domain: DTGVSQNPRHKITKRGQNVTFRCDPISEHNRLYWYRQTLGQGPEFLTYFQNEAQLEKSRLLSDRFSAERPKGSFSTLEIQRTEQGDSAMYLCASTSGGGDSYEQYFGPGTRLTVT.

The V call is TRBV27, the J call TRBJ2-3; 11 bases match TRBD2. The germline CDR1 and CDR2 sequences are MNHEY and SMNVEV (reference sequence). This CDR3 is 17 amino acids long. J gave up 0 bases and V 5 bases, and 7 bases lay outside the gene matches. CDR3 coding DNA: TGTGCCAGCAGTCAAAGGGGACTAGCGGTTAGCACAGATACGCAGTATTTT. Translation: CASSQRGLAVSTDTQYF.

The chain joins TRBV6-5 to TRBJ2-6, with D hard to call. The CDR3 spans 15 residues. V lost 2 bases and J lost 0, with 5 bases in between. The germline V gene has CDR1 MNHEY and CDR2 SVGAGI. CDR3 DNA: TGTGCCAGCAGTTACATTAGCTCTGGGGCCAACGTCCTGACTTTC. This encodes CASSYISSGANVLTF.

This clone has a single count. V usage is TRBV7-2 and J usage is TRBJ1-6; D possibly corresponds to TRBD1 (6 bases). CDR3 length: 15 amino acids. Germline V gene lookup returns CDR1 SGHTA and CDR2 FQGNSA. V lost 7 bases and J 6 bases, leaving 16 bases between the germline ends. CDR3 sequence: CASTPDRPTNSPLHF. CDR3 sequence (DNA): TGTGCCAGCACCCCCGACAGGCCGACTAATTCACCCCTCCACTTT.

V and J are TRBV6-1 and TRBJ1-2; D is perhaps TRBD1 (5 bases). The CDR3 is 13 amino acids. The V gene's germline CDR1 is MNHNS and CDR2 SASEGT. V was cut by 2 bases and J by 9 bases, with 13 bases left in between. This CDR3 reads CASSEFGRASYTF. Here the CDR3 DNA reads TGTGCCAGCAGTGAATTTGGCAGGGCTAGCTACACCTTC.

The rearrangement uses TRBV11-3 and TRBJ2-2; D is undetermined. Germline CDR1 reads SGHNT; CDR2 reads YENEEA. V was shortened by 4 bases and J by 4 bases, with 10 bases between the two germline ends. The CDR3 contains 14 residues. The DNA of the CDR3 is TGTGCCAGCAGCTCCGGGTTACGCACCGGGGAGCTGTTTTTT. It yields the protein CASSSGLRTGELFF.

This clone has just one count. The V and J genes are TRBV19 and TRBJ2-7; TRBD2 matches 8 bases. The CDR3 extends over 13 amino acids. The V gene's germline CDR1 is LNHDA and CDR2 SQIVND (reference sequence). J was trimmed by 2 bases and V by 5 bases; bases with no gene match: 2. The CDR3 protein is CASSGSGTYEQYF. The CDR3 DNA reads as TGTGCCAGTAGTGGTAGCGGGACCTACGAGCAGTACTTC.

The chain has TRBV27 and TRBJ2-1; a weak D match, TRBD2 (5 bases). This CDR3 spans 15 amino acids. V lost 5 bases and J lost 4, with 15 bases in between. The germline gives CDR1 MNHEY, CDR2 SMNVEV (reference sequence). The chain's CDR3 is CASSQSPPGYNEQFF. The DNA for the CDR3 is TGTGCCAGCAGTCAATCCCCCCCGGGGTACAATGAGCAGTTCTTC.

The chain carries TRBV5-1 and TRBJ1-4; TRBD1 aligns across 12 bases. Losses at the gene ends were 3 bases for V and 3 bases for J; bases not matched to a gene: 3. Germline V gene data show CDR1 as SGHRS and CDR2 as YFSETQ. The CDR3 extends over 16 amino acids. In DNA form, the CDR3 reads TGCGCCAGCAGCTGGGGACAGGGGGCGTCTAATGAAAAACTGTTTTTT. Its translation is CASSWGQGASNEKLFF.

V is TRBV19 and J is TRBJ1-5; maybe TRBD1 (5 bases). V gave up 5 bases and J gave up 0 bases, with 5 bases separating them. The germline V gene encodes CDR1 LNHDA and CDR2 SQIVND (reference sequence). The CDR3 length is 13 residues. The CDR3 DNA is TGTGCCAGTAGTGACAGTAGCAATCAGCCCCAGCATTTT. It is translated as CASSDSSNQPQHF.

The chain recombines TRBV15 with TRBJ2-3; TRBD1 matches 7 bases. CDR1 and CDR2 from the germline V gene are LNHNV and YYDKDF (reference sequence). Trimming took 6 bases from V and 4 from J; bases not matched to a gene: 4. The CDR3 has 13 residues. Written as DNA, the CDR3 is TGTGCCACCAGGAAACAGGGGTCAGATACGCAGTATTTT. Translation gives CATRKQGSDTQYF.

The V call is TRBV7-9, the J call TRBJ2-7; D might be TRBD2 (5 bases). CDR3 length equals 16 residues. Trimming removed 5 bases from V and 0 bases from J, with 17 bases in between. Germline V lookup: CDR1 SEHNR, CDR2 FQNEAQ (reference sequence). The CDR3 reads CASSPNPQRSSYEQYF. CDR3 bases: TGTGCCAGCAGCCCCAACCCCCAGCGGAGCTCCTACGAGCAGTACTTC.

The chain combines TRBV6-5 with TRBJ2-2; TRBD1 agrees at 8 bases. The CDR3 totals 15 residues. The germline CDR1 and CDR2 sequences are MNHEY and SVGAGI. The V and J ends lost 7 bases and 5 bases, in that order; junction bases with no gene match: 9. CDR3 DNA: TGTGCCAGCAACTTGCAGGGGGCCCGGACCGGGGAGCTGTTTTTT. This gives the protein CASNLQGARTGELFF.

This sequence joins TRBV3-1 (or the pseudogene TRBV3-2) and TRBJ2-1; D gene ambiguous. The CDR3 extends over 12 amino acids. CDR1 LGHDT and CDR2 YNNKEL come from the germline V gene (reference sequence). Trimming took 5 bases from V and 6 from J, leaving 8 bases between them. The DNA for the CDR3 is TGTGCCAGCAGCGCCCTTGGCAATGAGCAGTTCTTC. Its translation: CASSALGNEQFF.

This clone showed up just a few times. Other DNA variants within this sample encode the same CDR3. The chain combines TRBV7-9 with TRBJ1-6, with D hard to call. Between the trimmed V and J ends, which lost 0 bases and 7 bases, there was a span of 7 bases. This CDR3 contains 14 residues. Germline loops: CDR1 SEHNR, CDR2 FQNEAQ (reference sequence). The CDR3 sequence is CASSLAYSNSPLHF. The CDR3 region has the DNA TGTGCCAGCAGCTTAGCCTATTCCAATTCACCCCTCCACTTT.

The chain employs TRBV5-8 and TRBJ2-7; D is perhaps TRBD1 or TRBD2 (6 bases each). CDR1 and CDR2 (germline): SGHTS, YDEGEE. Trimming took off 2 bases at V and 9 bases at J, with 21 bases between the two ends. The CDR3 loop spans 15 amino acids. CDR3 coding DNA: TGTGCCAGCAGCTTCGGGGGCGGGTCAGGGTTCGGGCAGTACTTC. It encodes CASSFGGGSGFGQYF.

The V gene is TRBV4-3, the J gene TRBJ2-2, with TRBD2 matching 8 bases. Germline assignment: CDR1 LGHNA and CDR2 YSLEER. The CDR3 is 18 residues long. Trimming removed 3 bases from V and 7 bases from J; junction bases left unmatched: 16. The CDR3 sequence is CASSQNGDGRDIGGELFF. CDR3 nucleotides: TGCGCCAGCAGCCAGAACGGTGACGGGAGGGACATTGGCGGGGAGCTGTTTTTT.

This chain links TRBV7-3 with TRBJ2-1, with 7 bases identical to TRBD1. Looked up from germline, CDR1 is SGHTA and CDR2 is FQGTGA. The V segment lost 5 bases and the J segment 8 bases; nucleotides outside the gene matches: 9. The CDR3 is 14 amino acids. The CDR3 loop reads CASSRNRGGDEQFF. The CDR3 nucleotides are TGTGCCAGCAGCCGAAACAGGGGTGGAGATGAGCAGTTCTTC.

This clone was counted only a few times. The same CDR3 is also encoded by other DNA sequences in this sample. The chain carries TRBV4-1 and TRBJ1-5; no reliable D call. The CDR3 consists of 13 residues. Germline CDR1 is MGHRA and CDR2 is YSYEKL. V lost 0 bases to trimming and J lost 6 bases, with 6 bases between them. CDR3 bases: TGCGCCAGCAGCCAAGATTACGGTCAGCCCCAGCATTTT. Translating it yields CASSQDYGQPQHF.